This T cell receptor beta chain was identified during a study of blood T cell repertoires in COVID-19. Profiled with immunoSEQ multiplex PCR; TCRdb holds only in-frame clones, not every one. This table has 65,000 or so clones, 75% to 80% appearing once. Germline CDR1 and CDR2: SGHRS and YFSETQ. After removal of 4 bases from V and 0 bases from J, the junction contained 7 bases not matched to a gene. This CDR3 spans 16 amino acids. This clonotype was sampled from a human donor in a cohort sampled during active COVID-19. Sequencing used peripheral blood. The chain employs TRBV5-1 and TRBJ1-3, with 7 bases that match TRBD1. The CDR3 bases are TGCGCCAGCAGCAGGGACAGCGCGAGCTCTGGAAACACCATATATTTT. Translation gives CASSRDSASSGNTIYF. Combining the CDR3 with reference TRBV5-1 and TRBJ1-3 gives the whole variable domain KAGVTQTPRYLIKTRGQQVTLSCSPISGHRSVSWYQQTPGQGLQFLFEYFSETQRNKGNFPGRFSGRQFSNSRSEMNVSTLELGDSALYLCASSRDSASSGNTIYFGEGSWLTVV.